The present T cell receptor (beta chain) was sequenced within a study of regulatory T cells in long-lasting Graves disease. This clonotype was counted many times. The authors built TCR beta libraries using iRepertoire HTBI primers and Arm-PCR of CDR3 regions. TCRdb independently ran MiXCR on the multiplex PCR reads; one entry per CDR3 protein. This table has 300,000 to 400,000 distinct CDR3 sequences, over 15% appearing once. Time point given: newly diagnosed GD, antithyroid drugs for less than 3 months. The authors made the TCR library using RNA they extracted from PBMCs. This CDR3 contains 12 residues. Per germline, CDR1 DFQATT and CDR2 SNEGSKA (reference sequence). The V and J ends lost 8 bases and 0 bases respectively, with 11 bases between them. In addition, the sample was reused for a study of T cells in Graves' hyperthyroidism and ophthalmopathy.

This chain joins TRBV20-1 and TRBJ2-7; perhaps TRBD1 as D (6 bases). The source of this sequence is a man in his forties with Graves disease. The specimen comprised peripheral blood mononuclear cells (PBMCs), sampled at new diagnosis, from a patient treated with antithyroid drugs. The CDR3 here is CSPRQDSYEQYF. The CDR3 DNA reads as TGCAGTCCCCGACAGGACTCCTACGAGCAGTACTTC.